This record concerns one T cell receptor beta chain sequence. Its antigen is unknown. Some clones are missing from TCRdb's copy, which holds only in-frame ones; the method was immunoSEQ multiplex PCR. The sample holds more than 150,000 clones, about nine tenths seen once. The data were taken from a study of T cell responses to AZD1222 COVID-19 vaccine. Study-wide results and caveats: Spike-specific TCRs gained breadth and depth after people received two AZD1222 doses.

The length of the CDR3 is 13 residues. The V gene's germline CDR1 is MNHEY and CDR2 SMNVEV (reference sequence). V was pared by 8 bases and J by 1 base, with 5 bases of the junction left unmatched. Specimen: peripheral blood, collected on day 0 of AZD1222 vaccination. This chain joins TRBV27 and TRBJ2-7; TRBD1 agrees at 7 bases. The TCR was taken from an adult in good health. For the CDR3, the DNA is TGTGCCAGCGGACGGGACAGATCCTACGAGCAGTACTTC. Translation: CASGRDRSYEQYF.